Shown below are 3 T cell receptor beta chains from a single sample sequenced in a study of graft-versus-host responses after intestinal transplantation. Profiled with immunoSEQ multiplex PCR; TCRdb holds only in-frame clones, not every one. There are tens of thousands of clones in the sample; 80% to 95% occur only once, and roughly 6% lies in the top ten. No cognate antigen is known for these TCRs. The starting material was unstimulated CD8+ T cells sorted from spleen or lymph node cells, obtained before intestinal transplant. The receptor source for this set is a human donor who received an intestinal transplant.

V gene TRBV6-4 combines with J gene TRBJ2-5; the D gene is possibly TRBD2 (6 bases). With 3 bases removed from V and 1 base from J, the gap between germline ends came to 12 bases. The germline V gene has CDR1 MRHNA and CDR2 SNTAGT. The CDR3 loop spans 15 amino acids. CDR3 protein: CASSESPGGQETQYF. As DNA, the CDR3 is TGTGCCAGCAGTGAGTCGCCCGGGGGCCAAGAGACCCAGTACTTC.

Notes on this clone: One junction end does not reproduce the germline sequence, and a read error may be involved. The CDR3 nucleotides read TGCAGCGTTGATACGCGGGGCGGGGAGAGGTCTTTC. Its protein product is CSVDTRGGERSF. V is TRBV29-1 and J is TRBJ2-6, with a tentative D call TRBD2 (6 bases). Germline values: CDR1 SQVTM, CDR2 ANQGSEA. This CDR3 is 12 amino acids long.

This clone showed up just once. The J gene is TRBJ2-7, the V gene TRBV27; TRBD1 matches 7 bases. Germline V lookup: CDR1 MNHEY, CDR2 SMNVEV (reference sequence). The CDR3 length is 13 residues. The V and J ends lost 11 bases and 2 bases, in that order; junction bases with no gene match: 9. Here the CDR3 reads CAVTGTETYEQYF. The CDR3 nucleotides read TGTGCCGTAACCGGGACAGAAACCTACGAGCAGTACTTC.